This TCR beta chain was observed in a study of cytomegalovirus exposure and HLA in healthy donors. Study details: Across around 400 genotyped donors, approximately 80% landed in the Caucasian-associated ancestry cluster.

The CDR3 length is 15 residues. Germline CDR1 ENHRY, CDR2 SYGVKD. V was shortened by 8 bases and J by 6 bases, with 23 bases between the two germline ends. PCR used 60 Vbeta primers and 13 Jbeta primers. Data came from immunoSEQ multiplex PCR; TCRdb stores just in-frame clones and leaves some out. The table records 90,000 or so clones, 65% to 80% of them present only once. The receptor was derived from a woman under 30 in good health and CMV-seropositive. The gene calls are TRBV10-3 and TRBJ2-7, with TRBD1 as a possible D gene (5 bases). Sequenced material: PBMCs. CDR3 residues: CAIGFNDRGNLEQYF. For the CDR3, the DNA is TGTGCCATCGGGTTTAACGATAGGGGCAATCTCGAGCAGTACTTC.